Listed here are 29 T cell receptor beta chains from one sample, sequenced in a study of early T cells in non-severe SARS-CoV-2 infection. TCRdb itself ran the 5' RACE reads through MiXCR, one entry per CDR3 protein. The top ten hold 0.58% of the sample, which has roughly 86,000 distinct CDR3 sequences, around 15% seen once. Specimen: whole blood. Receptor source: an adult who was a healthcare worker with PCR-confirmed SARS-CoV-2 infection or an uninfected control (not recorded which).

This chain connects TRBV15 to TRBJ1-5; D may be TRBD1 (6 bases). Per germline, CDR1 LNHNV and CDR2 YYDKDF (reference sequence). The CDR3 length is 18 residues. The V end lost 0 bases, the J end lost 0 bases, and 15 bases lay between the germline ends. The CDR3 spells CATSRDSSRGYSNQPQHF. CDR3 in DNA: TGTGCCACCAGCAGAGATTCGAGCAGGGGATATAGCAATCAGCCCCAGCATTTT.

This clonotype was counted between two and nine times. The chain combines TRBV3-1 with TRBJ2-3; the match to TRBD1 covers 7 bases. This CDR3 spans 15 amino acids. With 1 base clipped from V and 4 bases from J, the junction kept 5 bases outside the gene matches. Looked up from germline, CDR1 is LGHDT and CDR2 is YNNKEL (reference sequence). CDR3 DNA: TGTGCCAGCAGCCAAGGTCCCAGGGGGTCAGATACGCAGTATTTT. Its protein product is CASSQGPRGSDTQYF.

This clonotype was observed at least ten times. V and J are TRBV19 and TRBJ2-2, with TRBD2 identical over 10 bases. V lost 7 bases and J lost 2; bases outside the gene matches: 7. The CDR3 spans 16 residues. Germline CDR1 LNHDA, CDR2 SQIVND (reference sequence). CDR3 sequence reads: CASINVAGGNTGELFF. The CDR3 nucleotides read TGTGCCAGTATCAACGTAGCGGGGGGCAACACCGGGGAGCTGTTTTTT.

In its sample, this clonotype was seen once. In nucleotides, the CDR3 is TGTGCCAGCAGCTTTCAGGGGAATGAGCAGTTCTTC. Translated, it gives CASSFQGNEQFF. The V call is TRBV7-2, the J call TRBJ2-1, with TRBD1 as a possible D gene (6 bases). The germline V and J ends were trimmed by 3 bases and 7 bases, with 7 bases remaining between them. The germline V gene encodes CDR1 SGHTA and CDR2 FQGNSA. This CDR3 spans 12 amino acids.

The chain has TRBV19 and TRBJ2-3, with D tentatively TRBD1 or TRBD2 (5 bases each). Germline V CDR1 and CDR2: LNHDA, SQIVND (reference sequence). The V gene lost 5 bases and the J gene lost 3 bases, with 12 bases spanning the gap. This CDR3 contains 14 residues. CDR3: CASSGRGATDTQYF. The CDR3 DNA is TGTGCCAGTAGTGGAAGGGGAGCGACAGATACGCAGTATTTT.

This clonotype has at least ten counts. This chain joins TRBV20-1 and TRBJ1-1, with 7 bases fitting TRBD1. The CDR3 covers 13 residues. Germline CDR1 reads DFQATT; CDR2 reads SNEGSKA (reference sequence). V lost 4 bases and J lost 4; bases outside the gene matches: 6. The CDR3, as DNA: TGCAGTGCTACGCAGGGGGGTATCACTGAAGCTTTCTTT. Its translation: CSATQGGITEAFF.

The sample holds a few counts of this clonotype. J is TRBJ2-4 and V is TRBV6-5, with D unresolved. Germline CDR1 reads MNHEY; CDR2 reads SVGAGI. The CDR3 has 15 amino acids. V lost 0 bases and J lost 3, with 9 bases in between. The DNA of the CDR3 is TGTGCCAGCAGTTACTCTGGTCTGAACAAAAACATTCAGTACTTC. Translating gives CASSYSGLNKNIQYF.

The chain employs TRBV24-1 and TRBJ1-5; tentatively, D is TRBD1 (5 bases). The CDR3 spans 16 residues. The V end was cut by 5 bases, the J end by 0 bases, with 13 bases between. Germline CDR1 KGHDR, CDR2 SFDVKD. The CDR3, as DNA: TGTGCCACCAGTGCCAACCCAGGGACTAGCAATCAGCCCCAGCATTTT. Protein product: CATSANPGTSNQPQHF.

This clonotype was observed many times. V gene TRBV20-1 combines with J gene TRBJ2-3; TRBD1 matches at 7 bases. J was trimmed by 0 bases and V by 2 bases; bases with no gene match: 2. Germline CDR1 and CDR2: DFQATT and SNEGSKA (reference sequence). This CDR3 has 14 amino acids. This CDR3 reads CSARTGVSTDTQYF. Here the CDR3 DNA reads TGCAGTGCTAGAACAGGGGTGAGCACAGATACGCAGTATTTT.

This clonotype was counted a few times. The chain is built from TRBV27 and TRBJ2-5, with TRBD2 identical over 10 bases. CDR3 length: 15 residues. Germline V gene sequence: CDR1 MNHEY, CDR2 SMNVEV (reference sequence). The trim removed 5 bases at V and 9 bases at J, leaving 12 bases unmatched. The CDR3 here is CASSGSTSGLRAQYF. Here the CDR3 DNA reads TGTGCCAGCAGTGGGTCGACTAGCGGGCTTAGAGCCCAGTACTTC.

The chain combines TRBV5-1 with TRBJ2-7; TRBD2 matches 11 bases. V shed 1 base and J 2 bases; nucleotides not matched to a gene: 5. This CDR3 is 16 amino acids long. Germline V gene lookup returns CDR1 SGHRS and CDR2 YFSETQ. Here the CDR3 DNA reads TGCGCCAGCAGCTTGACTAGCGGGGGTGGTGCCTACGAGCAGTACGTC. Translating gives CASSLTSGGGAYEQYV.

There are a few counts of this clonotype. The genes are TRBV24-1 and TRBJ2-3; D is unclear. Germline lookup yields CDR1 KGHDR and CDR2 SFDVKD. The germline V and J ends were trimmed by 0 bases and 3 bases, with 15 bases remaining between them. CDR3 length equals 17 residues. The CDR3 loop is CATSDLPGSSSTDTQYF. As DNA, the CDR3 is TGTGCCACCAGTGATTTGCCGGGCAGCTCGTCGACAGATACGCAGTATTTT.

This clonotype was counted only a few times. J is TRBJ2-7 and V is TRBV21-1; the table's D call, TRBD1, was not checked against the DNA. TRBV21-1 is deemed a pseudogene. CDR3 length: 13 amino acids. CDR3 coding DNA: TGTGCCAGCAGCAAGCAGGGGTTATTCGAGCAGTACGTC. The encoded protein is CASSKQGLFEQYV.

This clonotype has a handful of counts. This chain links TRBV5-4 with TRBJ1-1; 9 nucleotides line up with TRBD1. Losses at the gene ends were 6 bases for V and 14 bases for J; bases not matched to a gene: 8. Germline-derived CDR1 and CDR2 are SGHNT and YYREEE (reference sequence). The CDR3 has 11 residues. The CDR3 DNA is TGTGCCAGCATTACGGGACAGGGAGTCTTCTTT. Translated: CASITGQGVFF.

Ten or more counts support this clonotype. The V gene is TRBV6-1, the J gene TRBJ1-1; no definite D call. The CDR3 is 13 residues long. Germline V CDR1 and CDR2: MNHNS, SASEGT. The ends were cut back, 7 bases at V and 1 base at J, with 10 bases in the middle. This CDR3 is CASKLGPNTEAFF. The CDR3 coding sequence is TGTGCCAGCAAACTTGGGCCGAACACTGAAGCTTTCTTT.

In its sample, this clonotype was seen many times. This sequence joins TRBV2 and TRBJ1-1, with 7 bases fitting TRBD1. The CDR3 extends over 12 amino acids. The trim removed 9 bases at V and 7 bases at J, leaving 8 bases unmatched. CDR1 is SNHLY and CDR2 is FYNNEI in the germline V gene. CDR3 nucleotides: TGTGCCAGATTGGTTGCAGGGGGTGAAGCTTTCTTT. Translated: CARLVAGGEAFF.

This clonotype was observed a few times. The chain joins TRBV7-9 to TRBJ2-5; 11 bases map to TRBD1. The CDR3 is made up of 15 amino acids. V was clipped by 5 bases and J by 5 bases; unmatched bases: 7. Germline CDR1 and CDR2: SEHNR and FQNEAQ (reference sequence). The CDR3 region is CASSPRTGGIETQYF. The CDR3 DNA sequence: TGTGCCAGCAGCCCAAGGACAGGGGGCATCGAGACCCAGTACTTC.

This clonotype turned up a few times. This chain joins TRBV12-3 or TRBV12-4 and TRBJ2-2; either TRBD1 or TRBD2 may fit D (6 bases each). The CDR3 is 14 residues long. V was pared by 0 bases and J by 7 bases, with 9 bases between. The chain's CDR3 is CASSLAGGGGELFF. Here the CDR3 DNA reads TGTGCCAGCAGTTTAGCCGGGGGCGGCGGGGAGCTGTTTTTT.

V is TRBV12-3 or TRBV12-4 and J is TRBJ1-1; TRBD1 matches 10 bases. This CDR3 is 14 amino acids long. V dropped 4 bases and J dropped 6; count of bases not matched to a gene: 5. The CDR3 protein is CASSSGQGIPEAFF. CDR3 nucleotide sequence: TGTGCCAGCAGTTCGGGACAGGGGATCCCTGAAGCTTTCTTT.

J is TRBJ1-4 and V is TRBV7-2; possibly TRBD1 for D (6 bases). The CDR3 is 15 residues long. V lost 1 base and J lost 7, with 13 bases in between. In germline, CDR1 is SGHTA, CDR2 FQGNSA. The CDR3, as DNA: TGTGCCAGCAGCTTAGGGGCAGGGGAGCGTGAAAAACTGTTTTTT. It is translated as CASSLGAGEREKLFF.

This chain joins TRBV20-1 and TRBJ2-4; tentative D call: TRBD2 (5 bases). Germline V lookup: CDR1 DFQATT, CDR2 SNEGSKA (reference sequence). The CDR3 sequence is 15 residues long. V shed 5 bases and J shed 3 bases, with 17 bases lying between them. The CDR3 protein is CSARATGFGKNIQYF. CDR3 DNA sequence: TGCAGTGCTCGAGCCACGGGGTTTGGCAAAAACATTCAGTACTTC.

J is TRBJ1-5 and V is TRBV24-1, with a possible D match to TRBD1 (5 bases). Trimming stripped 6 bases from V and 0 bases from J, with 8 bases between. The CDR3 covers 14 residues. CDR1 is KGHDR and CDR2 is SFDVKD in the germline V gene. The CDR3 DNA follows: TGTGCCACCAGTCCGGGACTTAGCAATCAGCCCCAGCATTTT. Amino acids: CATSPGLSNQPQHF.

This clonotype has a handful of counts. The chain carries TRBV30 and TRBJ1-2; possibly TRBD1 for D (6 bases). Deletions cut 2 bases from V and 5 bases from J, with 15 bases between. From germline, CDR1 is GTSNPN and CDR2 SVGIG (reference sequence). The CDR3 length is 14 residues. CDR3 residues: CAWSRMQGIYGYTF. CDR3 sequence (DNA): TGTGCCTGGAGTCGAATGCAGGGGATTTATGGCTACACCTTC.

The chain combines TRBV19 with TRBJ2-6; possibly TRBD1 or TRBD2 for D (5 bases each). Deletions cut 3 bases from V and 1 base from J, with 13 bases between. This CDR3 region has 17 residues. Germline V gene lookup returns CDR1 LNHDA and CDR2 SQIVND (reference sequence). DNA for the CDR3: TGTGCCAGTAGTATGGTCCCTGGGGGATCTGGGGCCAACGTCCTGACTTTC. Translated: CASSMVPGGSGANVLTF.

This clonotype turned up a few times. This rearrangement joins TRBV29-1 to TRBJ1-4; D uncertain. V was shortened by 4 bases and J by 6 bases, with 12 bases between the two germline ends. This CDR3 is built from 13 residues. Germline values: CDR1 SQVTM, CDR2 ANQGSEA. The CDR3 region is CSVVVRRDEKLFF. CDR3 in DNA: TGCAGCGTTGTAGTACGCCGGGATGAAAAACTGTTTTTT. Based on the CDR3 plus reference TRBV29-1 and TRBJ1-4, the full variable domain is SAVISQKPSRDICQRGTSLTIQCQVDSQVTMMFWYRQQPGQSLTLIATANQGSEATYESGFVIDKFPISRPNLTFSTLTVSNMSPEDSSIYLCSVVVRRDEKLFFGSGTQLSVL.

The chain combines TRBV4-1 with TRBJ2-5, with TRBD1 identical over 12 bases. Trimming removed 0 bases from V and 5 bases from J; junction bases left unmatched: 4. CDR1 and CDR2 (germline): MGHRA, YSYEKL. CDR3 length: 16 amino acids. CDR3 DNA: TGCGCCAGCAGCCAAGATCGAGGGACAGGGGGCGAGACCCAGTACTTC. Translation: CASSQDRGTGGETQYF.

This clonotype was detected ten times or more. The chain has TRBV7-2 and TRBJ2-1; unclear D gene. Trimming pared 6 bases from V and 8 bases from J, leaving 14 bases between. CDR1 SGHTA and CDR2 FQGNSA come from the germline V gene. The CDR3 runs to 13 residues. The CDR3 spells CASRVGSSHEQFF. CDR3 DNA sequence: TGTGCCAGCAGGGTGGGATCGTCTCATGAGCAGTTCTTC.

The chain's CDR3 is CSARDTGAGANVLTF. CDR3 nucleotides: TGCAGTGCTAGAGATACCGGGGCCGGGGCCAACGTCCTGACTTTC. V gene TRBV20-1 combines with J gene TRBJ2-6; D possibly uses TRBD1 or TRBD2 (5 bases each). The CDR3 runs 15 residues. Trimming removed 0 bases from V and 4 bases from J, with 10 bases in between. Germline-derived CDR1 and CDR2 are DFQATT and SNEGSKA (reference sequence).

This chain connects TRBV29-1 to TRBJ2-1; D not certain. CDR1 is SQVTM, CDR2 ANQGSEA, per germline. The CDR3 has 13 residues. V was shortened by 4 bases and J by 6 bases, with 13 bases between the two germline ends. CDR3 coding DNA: TGCAGCGTTGCTACGACGTTTGCCAATGAGCAGTTCTTC. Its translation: CSVATTFANEQFF.